The T cell receptor beta chain under discussion was sequenced for a study of glioma-infiltrating T cells after dendritic cell vaccination. Overall study context: The vaccine used monocyte-derived dendritic cells pulsed overnight with autologous tumor lysate. Three intradermal dendritic cell vaccine injections were given every two weeks.

Profiled with immunoSEQ multiplex PCR; TCRdb holds only in-frame clones, not every one. The data hold about 92,000 clones, with over 75% observed a single time. CDR1 LNHDA and CDR2 SQIVND come from the germline V gene (reference sequence). The CDR3 loop spans 15 amino acids. V was pared by 5 bases and J by 4 bases, with 6 bases of the junction left unmatched. V and J are TRBV19 and TRBJ2-1; 9 bases line up with TRBD2. The clonotype comes from a human donor with glioblastoma. The starting material was blood, obtained before dendritic cell vaccination. This CDR3 reads CASSSGGRAYNEQFF. DNA for the CDR3: TGTGCCAGTAGTTCTGGCGGGAGGGCGTACAATGAGCAGTTCTTC.